The 7 T cell receptor beta chains reported below all come from one sample, sequenced in a study of beta chain features in type 1 diabetes. All of the isolated RNA was reverse transcribed, so expressed TCRB transcripts were sequenced. Libraries were prepared by immunoSEQ multiplex PCR; TCRdb keeps only in-frame clonotypes and omits some of them. The sample has approximately 160,000 clones, about 9.4% seen once. Overall study findings and caveats: Among all four CD4+ subsets, Type 1 diabetes patients had TCRB CDR3s that were moderately but significantly shorter.

No antigen has been assigned to these receptors. The material sequenced was central memory CD4+ T cells from blood. These receptors were taken from a man aged 25-40 years with type 1 diabetes.

The rearrangement joins TRBV11-2 to TRBJ1-1; TRBD1 might be the D (5 bases). The CDR3 extends over 14 amino acids. Trimming took 4 bases from V and 3 from J, leaving 12 bases between them. Germline V lookup: CDR1 SGHAT, CDR2 FQNNGV. The CDR3 loop is CASSSPGVYTEAFF. The CDR3 bases are TGTGCCAGCAGCTCCCCGGGGGTCTACACTGAAGCTTTCTTT.

Only a few counts were recorded for this clone. The rearrangement links TRBV2 to TRBJ1-1; D is undetermined. The length of the CDR3 is 14 residues. Germline V gene sequence: CDR1 SNHLY, CDR2 FYNNEI. V was pared by 3 bases and J by 4 bases, with 12 bases between. The CDR3 sequence: CASSEEGYSTEAFF. Written as DNA, the CDR3 is TGTGCCAGCAGTGAGGAGGGTTATAGCACTGAAGCTTTCTTT.

The rearrangement links TRBV15 to TRBJ1-1; the D gene is possibly TRBD1 (5 bases). This CDR3 has 13 residues. Germline CDR1 is LNHNV and CDR2 is YYDKDF (reference sequence). Trimming took off 3 bases at V and 2 bases at J, with 7 bases between the two ends. As DNA, the CDR3 is TGTGCCACCAGCAGTCAGGGAAACACTGAAGCTTTCTTT. Amino acid sequence: CATSSQGNTEAFF.

The genes are TRBV11-2 and TRBJ2-3; D call uncertain. Between the trimmed V and J ends, which lost 3 bases and 2 bases, there was a span of 15 bases. Germline assignment: CDR1 SGHAT and CDR2 FQNNGV. The CDR3 is made up of 16 amino acids. The CDR3 is CASSFTGSSNTDTQYF. CDR3 bases: TGTGCCAGCAGCTTTACCGGGTCATCCAACACAGATACGCAGTATTTT.

The chain joins TRBV11-2 to TRBJ2-4; D call uncertain. The V end was cut by 5 bases, the J end by 1 base, with 6 bases between. CDR3 size: 13 residues. Germline-derived CDR1 and CDR2 are SGHAT and FQNNGV. CDR3 protein: CASSLEAKNIQYF. The CDR3 DNA follows: TGTGCCAGCAGCCTCGAGGCCAAAAACATTCAGTACTTC.

V gene TRBV7-3 combines with J gene TRBJ2-7, with TRBD1 matching 8 bases. V gave up 2 bases and J gave up 3 bases; unmatched junction bases: 0. This CDR3 spans 13 amino acids. CDR1 is SGHTA and CDR2 is FQGTGA in the germline V gene. This CDR3 is CASSLDRGYEQYF. The CDR3 DNA is TGTGCCAGCAGCTTAGACAGGGGCTACGAGCAGTACTTC.

This clone was found a few times. Other DNA sequences from this sample encode an identical CDR3 as well. This chain uses TRBV9 with TRBJ2-5; weak D call: TRBD2 (7 bases). Trimming took off 0 bases at V and 5 bases at J, with 8 bases between the two ends. The CDR3 has 13 residues. The germline gives CDR1 SGDLS, CDR2 YYNGEE. The CDR3 nucleotides are TGTGCCAGCAGCGTAGCGGGGGGCGAGACCCAGTACTTC. Translating it yields CASSVAGGETQYF.